This T cell receptor beta chain was found in a study of cytomegalovirus exposure and HLA in healthy donors. Study-wide results and limits: An analysis done earlier found most TCR beta V segments productive about 90% or about 30% of the time. The analysis excluded some indistinguishable V segments, including TRBV6-2 and TRBV6-3.

Of note for this clone: Its antigen is unidentified. An end of the junction differs from the germline gene, which may be a read error.

The primer mix had 60 Vbeta and 13 Jbeta primers. The method was immunoSEQ multiplex PCR; TCRdb's version includes in-frame clones alone and lacks a portion of them. The table records around 89,000 clones, about 74% of them present only once. The V gene's germline CDR1 is MDHEN and CDR2 SYDVKM. The CDR3 loop spans 18 amino acids. Among the donors, all were healthy bone marrow donors. The sample taken for sequencing was PBMCs. The chain recombines TRBV28 with TRBJ2-6; 8 positions match TRBD2. The clonotype comes from a man in his forties in good health and CMV-seronegative. The CDR3 DNA follows: TGTGCCACCGAGCGGGGGCAGACCCTTCTCGGTGGGGGCAACGTCCTGACTTTC. Translation gives CATERGQTLLGGGNVLTF.